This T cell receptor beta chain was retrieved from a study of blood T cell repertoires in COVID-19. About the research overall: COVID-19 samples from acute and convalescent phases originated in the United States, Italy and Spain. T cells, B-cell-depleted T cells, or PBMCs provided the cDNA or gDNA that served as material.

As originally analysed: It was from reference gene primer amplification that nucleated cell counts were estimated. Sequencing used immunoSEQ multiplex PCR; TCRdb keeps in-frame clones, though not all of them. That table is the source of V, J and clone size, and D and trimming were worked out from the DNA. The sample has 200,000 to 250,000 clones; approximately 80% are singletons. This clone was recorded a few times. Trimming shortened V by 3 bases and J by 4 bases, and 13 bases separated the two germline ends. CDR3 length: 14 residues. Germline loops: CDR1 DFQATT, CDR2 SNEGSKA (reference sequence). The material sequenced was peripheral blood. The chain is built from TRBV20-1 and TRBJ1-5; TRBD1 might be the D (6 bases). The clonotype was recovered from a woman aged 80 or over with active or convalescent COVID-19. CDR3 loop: CSASAGRGNQPQHF. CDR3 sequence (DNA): TGCAGTGCTAGTGCCGGAAGGGGGAATCAGCCCCAGCATTTT.